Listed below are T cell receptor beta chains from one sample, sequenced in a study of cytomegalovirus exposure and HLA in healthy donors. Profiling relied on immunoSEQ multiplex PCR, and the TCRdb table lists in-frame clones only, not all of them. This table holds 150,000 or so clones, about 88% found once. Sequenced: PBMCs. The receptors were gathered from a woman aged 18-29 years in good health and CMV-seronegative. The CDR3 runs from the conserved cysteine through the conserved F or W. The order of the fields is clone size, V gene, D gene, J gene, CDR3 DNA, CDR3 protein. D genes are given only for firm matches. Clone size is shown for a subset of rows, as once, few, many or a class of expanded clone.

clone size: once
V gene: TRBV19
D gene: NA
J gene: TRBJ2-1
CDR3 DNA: TGTGCCAGTAGTAAGTTATCTACCGACAATGAGCAGTTCTTC
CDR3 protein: CASSKLSTDNEQFF

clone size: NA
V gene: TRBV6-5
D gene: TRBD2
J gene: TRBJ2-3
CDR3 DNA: TGTGCCAGCACTAGCGGGGGGGCCACAGATACGCAGTATTTT
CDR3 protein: CASTSGGATDTQYF

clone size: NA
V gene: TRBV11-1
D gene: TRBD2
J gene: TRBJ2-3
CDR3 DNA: TGTGCCAGCAGCTCCGGGACTAGCGGGTCCACAGATACGCAGTATTTT
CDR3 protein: CASSSGTSGSTDTQYF

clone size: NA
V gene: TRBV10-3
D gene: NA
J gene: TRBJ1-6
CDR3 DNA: TGTGCCATCAGTGAATGGGGGGGCTTGACACCCCTCCACTTT
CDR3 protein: CAISEWGGLTPLHF

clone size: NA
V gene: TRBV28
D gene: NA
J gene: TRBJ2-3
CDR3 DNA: TGTGCCAGCAGAGGCGTGGGGGGAGGCACAGATAAGCAGTATTTT
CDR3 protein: CASRGVGGGTDKQYF

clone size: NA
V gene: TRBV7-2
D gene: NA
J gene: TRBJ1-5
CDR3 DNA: TGTGCCAGCAGCTCAGGAACAGCCTATAGCAATCAGCCCCAGCATTTT
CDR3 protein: CASSSGTAYSNQPQHF

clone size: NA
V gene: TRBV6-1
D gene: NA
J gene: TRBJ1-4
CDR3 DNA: TGTGCCAGCAAAGTACGGGGGTCCGGAAATGAAAAACTGTTTTTT
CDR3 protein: CASKVRGSGNEKLFF

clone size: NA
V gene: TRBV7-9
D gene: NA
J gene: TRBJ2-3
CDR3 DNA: TGTTCCAGCAGCTCAAGCACAGATACGCAGTATTTT
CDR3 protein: CSSSSSTDTQYF

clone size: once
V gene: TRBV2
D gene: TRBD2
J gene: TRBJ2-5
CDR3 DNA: TGTGCCACCGTCCCGGGACTAGCGGGGGGCCAAGAGACCCAGTACTTC
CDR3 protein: CATVPGLAGGQETQYF

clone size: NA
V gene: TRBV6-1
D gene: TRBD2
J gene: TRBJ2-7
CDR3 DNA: TGTGCCAGCAGTGAAGGGGTAGCGGGAGTTGGGCTTTACGAGCAGTACTTC
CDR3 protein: CASSEGVAGVGLYEQYF

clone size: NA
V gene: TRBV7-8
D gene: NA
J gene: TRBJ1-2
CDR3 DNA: TGTGCCAGCAGCTTAGACGGCCGGAGCTATGGCTACACCTTC
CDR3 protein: CASSLDGRSYGYTF

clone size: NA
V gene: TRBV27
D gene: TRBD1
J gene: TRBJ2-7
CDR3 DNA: TGTGCCAGCAGTCCCGGGACAGGGCCCTACGAGCAGTACTTC
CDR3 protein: CASSPGTGPYEQYF

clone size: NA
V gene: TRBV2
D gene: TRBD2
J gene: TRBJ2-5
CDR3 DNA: TGTGCCAGCACTCAGACTAGCGGGGGCGGGGAGACCCAGTACTTC
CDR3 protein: CASTQTSGGGETQYF

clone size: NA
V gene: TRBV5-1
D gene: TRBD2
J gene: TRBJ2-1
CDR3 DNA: TGCGCCAGCAGCTCACTAGCGGGAGTTAACCATGAGCAGTTCTTC
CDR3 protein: CASSSLAGVNHEQFF

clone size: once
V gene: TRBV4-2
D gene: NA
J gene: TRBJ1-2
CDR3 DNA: TGTGCCAGCAGCCAAAACAGGGAGTGGGACTATGGCTACACCTTC
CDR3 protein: CASSQNREWDYGYTF

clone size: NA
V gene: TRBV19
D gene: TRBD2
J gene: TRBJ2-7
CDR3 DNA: TGTGCCAGTAGTATTTCTGGGACTAGCAATCGAGAGCAGTACTTC
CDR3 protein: CASSISGTSNREQYF

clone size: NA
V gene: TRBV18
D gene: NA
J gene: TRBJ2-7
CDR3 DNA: TGTGCCAGCTCACCCGGGATCGGGTACGAGCAGTACTTC
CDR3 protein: CASSPGIGYEQYF

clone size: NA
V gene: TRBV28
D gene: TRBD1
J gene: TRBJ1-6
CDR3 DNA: TGTGCCAGCAGTTCAACAGGGGAAGCATCACCCCTCCACTTT
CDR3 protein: CASSSTGEASPLHF

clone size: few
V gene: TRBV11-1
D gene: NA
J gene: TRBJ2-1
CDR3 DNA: TGTGCCAGCAGCTTCCCACCTCGGACTAATGAGCAGTTCTTC
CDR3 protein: CASSFPPRTNEQFF

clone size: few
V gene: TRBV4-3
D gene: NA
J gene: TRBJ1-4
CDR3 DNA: TGCGCCAGCAGCCAAGAAACGGGGTGGGCTAATGAAAAACTGTTTTTT
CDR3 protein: CASSQETGWANEKLFF

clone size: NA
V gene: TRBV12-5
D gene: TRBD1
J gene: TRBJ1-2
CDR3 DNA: TGTGCTAGTGGTTTCGGGACAGGGGGCGACTATGGCTACACCTTC
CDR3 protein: CASGFGTGGDYGYTF

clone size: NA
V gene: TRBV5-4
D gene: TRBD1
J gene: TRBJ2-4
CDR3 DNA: TGTGCCAGCAGCTTATCGGCCGGGACAGGGGGGAGCATTCAGTACTTC
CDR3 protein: CASSLSAGTGGSIQYF

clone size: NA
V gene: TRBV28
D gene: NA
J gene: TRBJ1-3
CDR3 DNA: TGTGCCAGCAGTCAGGACAGCCTTTTCTCTGGAAACACCATATATTTT
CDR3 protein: CASSQDSLFSGNTIYF

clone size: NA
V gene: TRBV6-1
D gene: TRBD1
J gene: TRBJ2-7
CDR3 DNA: TGTGCCAGTAACCCCGGGACAGGGTACCTTATGGAGCAGTACTTC
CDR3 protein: CASNPGTGYLMEQYF

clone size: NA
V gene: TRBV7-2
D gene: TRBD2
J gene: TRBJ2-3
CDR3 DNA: TGTGCCAGCAGCTTAGCGCTAGCGGGGGCCGCAGATACGCAGTATTTT
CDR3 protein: CASSLALAGAADTQYF

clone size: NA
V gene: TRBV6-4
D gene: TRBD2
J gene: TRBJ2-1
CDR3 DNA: TGTGCCAGCAGTACACTAGCGGGAGGCCTCAATGAGCAGTTCTTC
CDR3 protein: CASSTLAGGLNEQFF

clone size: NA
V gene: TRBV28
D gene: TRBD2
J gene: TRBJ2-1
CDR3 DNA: TGTGCCAGCAGCGGGCTAGCGGGAGGGTCGGATGAGCAGTTCTTC
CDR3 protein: CASSGLAGGSDEQFF

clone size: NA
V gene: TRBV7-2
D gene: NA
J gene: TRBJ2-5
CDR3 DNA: TGTGCCAGCAGCTTGAATAGCGGAGCCAAGACCCAGTACTTC
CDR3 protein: CASSLNSGAKTQYF

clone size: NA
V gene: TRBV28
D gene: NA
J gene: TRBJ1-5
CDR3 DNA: TGTGCCAGCAGTTTGATTGTAGGAGCTTATAGCAATCAGCCCCAGCATTTT
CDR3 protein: CASSLIVGAYSNQPQHF

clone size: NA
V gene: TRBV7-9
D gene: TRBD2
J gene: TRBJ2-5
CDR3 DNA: TGTGCCAGCAGCTTACTCCAGGCGGGAGGGCCTTTGGAGACCCAGTACTTC
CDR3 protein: CASSLLQAGGPLETQYF

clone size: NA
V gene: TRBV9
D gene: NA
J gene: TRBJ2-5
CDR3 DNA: TGTGCCAGCAGCGTAGGACAGTACCAAGAGACCCAGTACTTC
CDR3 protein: CASSVGQYQETQYF

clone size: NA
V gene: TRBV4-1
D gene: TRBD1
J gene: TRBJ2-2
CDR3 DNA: TGCGCCAGCAGCCAAGAAGGGGGCGCGGCCGGGGAGCTGTTTTTT
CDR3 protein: CASSQEGGAAGELFF

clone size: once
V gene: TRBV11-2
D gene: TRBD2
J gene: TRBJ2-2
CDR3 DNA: TGTGCCAGCAGCCCGCGGTGGGGGGGTGACACCGGGGAGCTGTTTTTT
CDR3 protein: CASSPRWGGDTGELFF

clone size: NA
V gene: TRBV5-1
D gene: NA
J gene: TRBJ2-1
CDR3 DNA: TGCGCCAGCGGGAGCGCAAACTCCTACAATGAGCAGTTCTTC
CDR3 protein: CASGSANSYNEQFF

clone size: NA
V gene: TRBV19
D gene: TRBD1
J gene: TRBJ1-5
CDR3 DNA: TGTGCCAGTAGTTGGGGGACAGATTATAGCAATCAGCCCCAGCATTTT
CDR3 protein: CASSWGTDYSNQPQHF

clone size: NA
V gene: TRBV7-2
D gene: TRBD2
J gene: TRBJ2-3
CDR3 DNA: TGTGCCAGCAGCCCGCAATTGGGACTAGCGGGATTCCGAGATACGCAGTATTTT
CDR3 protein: CASSPQLGLAGFRDTQYF

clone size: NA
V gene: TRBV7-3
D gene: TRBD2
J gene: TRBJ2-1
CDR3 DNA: TGTGCCAGCAGCTTAGCGGGAGGGCCCTACAATGAGCAGTTCTTC
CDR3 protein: CASSLAGGPYNEQFF

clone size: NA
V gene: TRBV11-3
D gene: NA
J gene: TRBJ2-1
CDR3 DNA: TGTGCCAGCAGCTTAATGAGCGGTGAGCAGTTCTTC
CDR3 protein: CASSLMSGEQFF

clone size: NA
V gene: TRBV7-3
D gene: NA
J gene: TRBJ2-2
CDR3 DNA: TGTGCCAGCACCCAGGACATTAACACCGGGGAGCTGTTTTTT
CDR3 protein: CASTQDINTGELFF

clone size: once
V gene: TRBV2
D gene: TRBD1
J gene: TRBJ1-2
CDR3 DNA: TGTGCCAGCAGTCCTAGGACAGGGTGGGCTGGCTACACCTTC
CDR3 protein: CASSPRTGWAGYTF

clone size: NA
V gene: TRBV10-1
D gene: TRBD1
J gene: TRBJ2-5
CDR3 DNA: TGCGCCAGCACTCCGGACAGGGCTCAAGAGACCCAGTACTTC
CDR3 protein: CASTPDRAQETQYF

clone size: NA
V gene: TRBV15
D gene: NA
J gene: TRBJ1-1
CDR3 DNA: TGTGCCACCAGCAGAGGGGGCGGGGATAATACTGAAGCTTTCTTT
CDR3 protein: CATSRGGGDNTEAFF

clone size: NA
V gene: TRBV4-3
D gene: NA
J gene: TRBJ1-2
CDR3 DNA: TGCGCCAGCAGCCCCGGGGGTCAGGACCGCTATGGCTACACCTTC
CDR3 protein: CASSPGGQDRYGYTF

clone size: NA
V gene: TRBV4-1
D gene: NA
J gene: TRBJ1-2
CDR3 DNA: TGCGCCAGCTCGGGATTGGACCACTATGGCTACACCTTC
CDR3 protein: CASSGLDHYGYTF

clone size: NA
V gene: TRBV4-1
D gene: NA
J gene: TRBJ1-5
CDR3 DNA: TGCGCCAGCAGCCAAGTCGGGGAGTATAGCAATCAGCCCCAGCATTTT
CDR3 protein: CASSQVGEYSNQPQHF

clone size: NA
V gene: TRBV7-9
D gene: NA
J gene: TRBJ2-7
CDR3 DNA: TGTGCCAGCAGCCCACAGAGCTACGAGCAGTACTTC
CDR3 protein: CASSPQSYEQYF

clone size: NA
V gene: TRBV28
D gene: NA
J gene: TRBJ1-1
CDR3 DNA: TGTGCCAGCAGGACCCGGACAGTGAACACTGAAGCTTTCTTT
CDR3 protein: CASRTRTVNTEAFF

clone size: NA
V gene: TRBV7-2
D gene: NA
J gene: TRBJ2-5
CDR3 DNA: TGTGCCAGCAGCCCCCACAACAGGGAAAAAGAGACCCAGTACTTC
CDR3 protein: CASSPHNREKETQYF

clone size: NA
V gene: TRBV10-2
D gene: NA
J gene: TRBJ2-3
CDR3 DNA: TGCGCCAGCAGTGAGGGAGGGTTTCGGGTCACAGATACGCAGTATTTT
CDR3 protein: CASSEGGFRVTDTQYF

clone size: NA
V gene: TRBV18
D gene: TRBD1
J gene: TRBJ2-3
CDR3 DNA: TGTGCCAGCTCACATCGGACAGGGGGGCCATACGTGGATACGCAGTATTTT
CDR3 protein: CASSHRTGGPYVDTQYF

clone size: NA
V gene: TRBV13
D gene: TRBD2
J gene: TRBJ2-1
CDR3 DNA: TGTGCCAGCAGCTGGGAGGGAGGGCCGAGGGATGAGCAGTTCTTC
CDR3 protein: CASSWEGGPRDEQFF

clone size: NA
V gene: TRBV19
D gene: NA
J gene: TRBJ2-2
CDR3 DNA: TGTGCCAGTAGTGAGCACACCGGGGAGCTGTTTTTT
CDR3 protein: CASSEHTGELFF

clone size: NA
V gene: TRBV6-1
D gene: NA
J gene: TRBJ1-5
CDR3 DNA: TGTGCCAGCAGAGACGGGGCTTTGGGGGCTCAGCCCCAGCATTTT
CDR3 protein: CASRDGALGAQPQHF

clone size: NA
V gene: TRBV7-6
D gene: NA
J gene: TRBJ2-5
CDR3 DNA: TGTGCCAGCAGCCCTGGACGCAGGGTAATCCAAGAGACCCAGTACTTC
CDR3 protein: CASSPGRRVIQETQYF

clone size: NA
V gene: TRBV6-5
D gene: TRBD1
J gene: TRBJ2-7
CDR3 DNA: TGTGCCAGCAGCTCAGGGGGACAGGGCGCCTACGAGCAGTACTTC
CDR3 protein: CASSSGGQGAYEQYF

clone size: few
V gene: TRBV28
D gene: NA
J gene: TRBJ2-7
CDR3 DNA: TGTGCCAGCAGTCCTCCGCCCAGGGGAAGCTCCTACGAGCAGTACTTC
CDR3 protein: CASSPPPRGSSYEQYF

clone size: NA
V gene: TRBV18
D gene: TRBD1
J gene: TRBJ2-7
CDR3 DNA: TGTGCCAGCTCACCCGGGACAGGGGCTGCCGAGCAGTACTTC
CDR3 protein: CASSPGTGAAEQYF